Detailed here is one T cell receptor (beta chain). Its antigen remains unidentified. This specimen comes from a study of vaccination and CD4 T cells after COVID-19. Background on the study: The authors sampled three convalescent patients on day 14 and on days 161 to 241 post-vaccination.

One entry per CDR3 protein results from TCRdb running MiXCR on the PCR reads. The repertoire holds approximately 40,000 distinct CDR3 sequences, with around 33% as singletons. General study results and limits: Median SARS-CoV-2-reactive clonotype numbers rose nonsignificantly, about 21 to 38. Vaccine-specific clones numbering 304 of 307 showed spike mono-reactivity in convalescent patients.

Time point here: late sampling 161 to 241 days after vaccination in a few convalescent patients. The sequenced sample was CD4+ T cells from blood, obtained about 7 months after SARS-CoV-2 vaccination. The receptor comes from a human donor who had recovered from COVID-19.

In DNA, the CDR3 is TGTGCCAGCAGCCAGCGAAGCCTCAACCAAGAGACCCAGTACTTC. Amino acid sequence: CASSQRSLNQETQYF. The V gene is TRBV4-2, the J gene TRBJ2-5; D gene ambiguous. In germline, CDR1 is LGHNA, CDR2 YNFKEQ. Deletions cut 3 bases from V and 0 bases from J, with 11 bases between. The CDR3 contains 15 residues.